This T cell receptor beta chain was observed in a study of OX40 agonist ivuxolimab in advanced cancers. The length of the CDR3 is 17 residues. Germline V gives CDR1 LNHDA, CDR2 SQIVND (reference sequence). The V segment lost 5 bases and the J segment 3 bases; nucleotides outside the gene matches: 11. The data were produced by immunoSEQ multiplex PCR, yet TCRdb's version contains in-frame clones alone and is incomplete. Of around 64,000 clones in the sample, 80% to 95% were seen once. The sample was CD4+ or CD8+ T cells sorted from blood, taken in a trial of the OX40 agonist ivuxolimab. This clonotype was obtained from an adult with an advanced solid tumor such as melanoma, head and neck, liver or kidney cancer. The chain links TRBV19 to TRBJ2-2, with 8 bases matching TRBD1. The CDR3, as DNA: TGTGCCAGTAGTCACTCCCGCGGACAGGGAGACACCGGGGAGCTGTTTTTT. This translates into CASSHSRGQGDTGELFF.